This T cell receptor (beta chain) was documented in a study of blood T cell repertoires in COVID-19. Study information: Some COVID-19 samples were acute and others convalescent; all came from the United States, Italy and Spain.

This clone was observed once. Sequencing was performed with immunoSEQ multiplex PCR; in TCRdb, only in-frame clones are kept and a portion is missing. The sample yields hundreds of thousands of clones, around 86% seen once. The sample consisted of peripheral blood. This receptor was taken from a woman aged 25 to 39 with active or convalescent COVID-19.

The CDR3 nucleotides read TGTGCCAGCCGAACGACAGGGGCCTATGGCTACACCTTC. Translating gives CASRTTGAYGYTF. The chain uses TRBV2 and TRBJ1-2; 8 bases are shared with TRBD1. Losses at the gene ends were 8 bases for V and 4 bases for J; bases not matched to a gene: 6. The CDR3 spans 13 residues. Germline V gene sequence: CDR1 SNHLY, CDR2 FYNNEI.